Following are 25 T cell receptor beta chains from one sample sequenced in a study of control samples from healthy donors and cancer patients. The method was immunoSEQ multiplex PCR; TCRdb's version includes in-frame clones alone and lacks a portion of them. Of under 130,000 clones in the sample, 85% to 90% were seen once. Sequences were obtained from PBMCs. Receptors were obtained from a man aged 55 to 70 with lung cancer.

The chain combines TRBV2 with TRBJ2-5, with D tentatively TRBD2 (5 bases). The germline CDR1 and CDR2 sequences are SNHLY and FYNNEI. Trimming cost V 6 bases and J 1 base, with 18 bases left between them. The CDR3 totals 16 residues. As DNA, the CDR3 is TGTGCCAGCAGAAAGGCACTAGGGCAGGTCCAAGAGACCCAGTACTTC. Its protein product is CASRKALGQVQETQYF.

This clone was counted once. The chain recombines TRBV7-8 with TRBJ1-4; D is perhaps TRBD1 (5 bases). The germline V gene has CDR1 SGHVS and CDR2 FQNEAQ. Trimming removed 1 base from V and 5 bases from J, with 14 bases in between. This CDR3 comprises 16 residues. CDR3 amino acids: CASSLGVNRNNEKLFF. The CDR3 bases are TGTGCCAGCAGCTTAGGGGTAAACAGGAACAATGAAAAACTGTTTTTT. Variable domain in full (rest from reference TRBV7-8 and TRBJ1-4): GAGVSQSPRYKVAKRGQDVALRCDPISGHVSLFWYQQALGQGPEFLTYFQNEAQLDKSGLPSDRFFAERPEGSVSTLKIQRTQQEDSAVYLCASSLGVNRNNEKLFFGSGTQLSVL.

This chain links TRBV2 with TRBJ1-1; D is uncertain. From germline, CDR1 is SNHLY and CDR2 FYNNEI. V lost 7 bases, J lost 1 base, and 10 bases lay in between. There are 13 residues in the CDR3. CDR3 nucleotide sequence: TGTGCCAGCAACCAGGCCTCGAACACTGAAGCTTTCTTT. It specifies CASNQASNTEAFF.

V usage is TRBV6-6 and J usage is TRBJ1-5; a weak D match, TRBD1 (6 bases). The CDR3 spans 16 residues. Between the trimmed V and J ends, which lost 6 bases and 0 bases, there was a span of 15 bases. Germline CDR1 and CDR2: MNHNY and SVGAGI (reference sequence). CDR3 in DNA: TGTGCCAGCAGGGCAGGGACAACATATAGCAATCAGCCCCAGCATTTT. It translates to CASRAGTTYSNQPQHF.

The rearrangement joins TRBV30 to TRBJ1-1, with D unclear. The length of the CDR3 is 19 residues. V was trimmed by 0 bases and J by 0 bases, leaving 23 bases between them. Per germline, CDR1 GTSNPN and CDR2 SVGIG (reference sequence). This CDR3 is CAWSVRGRTFEIMNTEAFF. The CDR3 bases are TGTGCCTGGAGTGTACGCGGAAGGACTTTCGAAATTATGAACACTGAAGCTTTCTTT.

J is TRBJ2-1 and V is TRBV10-3; TRBD2 agrees at 8 bases. The CDR3 contains 14 residues. Germline assignment: CDR1 ENHRY and CDR2 SYGVKD. Unmatched junction bases numbered 7, after V lost 6 bases and J lost 6 bases. The CDR3 reads CAIRAGGSFNEQFF. For the CDR3, the DNA is TGTGCCATCAGGGCGGGGGGTTCTTTCAATGAGCAGTTCTTC.

The chain links TRBV18 to TRBJ2-1; 9 bases are shared with TRBD1. CDR1 is KGHSH and CDR2 is LQKENI in the germline V gene. V shed 3 bases, J shed 7 bases, and the junction held 4 bases outside the gene matches. The CDR3 contains 14 residues. The CDR3 loop is CASSPGQGLNEQFF. The CDR3 DNA sequence: TGTGCCAGCTCACCCGGACAGGGGTTGAATGAGCAGTTCTTC.

V is TRBV27 and J is TRBJ2-5, with D possibly TRBD1 on 6 matching bases. The germline CDR1 and CDR2 sequences are MNHEY and SMNVEV (reference sequence). Trimming cost V 9 bases and J 4 bases, with 21 bases left between them. The CDR3 has 15 residues. The CDR3 nucleotides are TGTGCCAGTTATAACAGGGCCGGGGCTACAGAGACCCAGTACTTC. Its protein product is CASYNRAGATETQYF.

This sequence joins TRBV5-6 and TRBJ2-7, with TRBD1 identical over 7 bases. With 4 bases clipped from V and 3 bases from J, the junction kept 13 bases outside the gene matches. The germline gives CDR1 SGHDT, CDR2 YYEEEE. The CDR3 is 16 residues long. CDR3: CASSTSRDRFYYEQYV. DNA of the CDR3: TGTGCCAGCAGCACCTCCCGGGACAGATTTTACTACGAGCAGTACGTC.

The chain uses TRBV3-1 (or the pseudogene TRBV3-2) and TRBJ1-1, with a possible D match to TRBD1 (6 bases). The CDR3 is 16 residues long. The V end was cut by 4 bases, the J end by 0 bases, with 15 bases between. From germline, CDR1 is LGHDT and CDR2 YNNKEL (reference sequence). The CDR3 region has the DNA TGTGCCAGCAGCCCAAGGGGGACACACCTGAACACTGAAGCTTTCTTT. Translating gives CASSPRGTHLNTEAFF.

The V gene is TRBV18, the J gene TRBJ1-1; 9 positions match TRBD1. The junction had 5 bases not matched to a gene; V was cut back by 2 bases and J by 1 base. The CDR3 contains 16 residues. The germline gives CDR1 KGHSH, CDR2 LQKENI. DNA of the CDR3: TGTGCCAGCTCACCAGCTACAGGGGGCGCGAACACTGAAGCTTTCTTT. This translates into CASSPATGGANTEAFF. Based on the CDR3 plus reference TRBV18 and TRBJ1-1, the full variable domain is NAGVMQNPRHLVRRRGQEARLRCSPMKGHSHVYWYRQLPEEGLKFMVYLQKENIIDESGMPKERFSAEFPKEGPSILRIQQVVRGDSAAYFCASSPATGGANTEAFFGQGTRLTVV.

The V call is TRBV10-3, the J call TRBJ2-7; D gene unclear. Germline values: CDR1 ENHRY, CDR2 SYGVKD. The CDR3 length is 12 residues. Trimming took off 2 bases at V and 1 base at J, with 3 bases between the two ends. The CDR3 sequence is CAISEGSYEQYV. The CDR3 nucleotides are TGTGCCATCAGTGAGGGTTCCTACGAGCAGTACGTC.

The table lists this clone with many counts. J is TRBJ1-1 and V is TRBV9; 7 nucleotides match TRBD1. Germline lookup yields CDR1 SGDLS and CDR2 YYNGEE. V lost 3 bases, J lost 1 base, and 3 bases stayed unmatched. There are 14 residues in the CDR3. Here the CDR3 DNA reads TGTGCCAGCAGCGAGGGGGCGGCGAACACTGAAGCTTTCTTT. This encodes CASSEGAANTEAFF. Supplemented by reference TRBV9 and TRBJ1-1, the full variable domain reads DSGVTQTPKHLITATGQRVTLRCSPRSGDLSVYWYQQSLDQGLQFLIQYYNGEERAKGNILERFSAQQFPDLHSELNLSSLELGDSALYFCASSEGAANTEAFFGQGTRLTVV.

This chain uses TRBV3-1 (or the pseudogene TRBV3-2) with TRBJ2-1, with a possible D match to TRBD1 (6 bases). The CDR3 contains 14 residues. The ends were cut back, 2 bases at V and 8 bases at J, with 13 bases in the middle. Germline CDR1 is LGHDT and CDR2 is YNNKEL (reference sequence). The CDR3 nucleotides are TGTGCCAGCAGCCAACAGGGGAAGAGGGATGAGCAGTTCTTC. Protein product: CASSQQGKRDEQFF.

The table lists this clone with a few counts. This chain links TRBV4-1 with TRBJ2-5; D is undetermined. The length of the CDR3 is 13 residues. Trimming left V 2 bases short and J 7 bases short, with 11 bases between. In germline, CDR1 is MGHRA, CDR2 YSYEKL. The chain's CDR3 is CASSQTGRSTQYF. The CDR3 region has the DNA TGCGCCAGCAGCCAAACTGGGCGCTCGACCCAGTACTTC.

This clone was seen a handful of times. This chain joins TRBV4-1 and TRBJ2-1; TRBD1 matches 7 bases. V lost 4 bases, J lost 4 bases, and 10 bases stayed unmatched. The CDR3 has 16 residues. Germline CDR1 reads MGHRA; CDR2 reads YSYEKL. Written as DNA, the CDR3 is TGCGCCAGCAGCCGTTTACAGGGGTCACCATACAATGAGCAGTTCTTC. It is translated as CASSRLQGSPYNEQFF.

The chain recombines TRBV6-2 or TRBV6-3 with TRBJ1-5; D possibly corresponds to TRBD1 (6 bases). The V and J ends lost 4 bases and 2 bases respectively, with 12 bases between them. The CDR3 runs to 15 residues. CDR1 and CDR2 (germline): MNHEY, SVGEGT. This CDR3 is CASSFRGTRNQPQHF. The CDR3 DNA is TGTGCCAGCAGTTTTCGGGGGACACGCAATCAGCCCCAGCATTTT.

This clone was recorded only once. The same CDR3 arises from other DNA sequences in this sample as well. The rearrangement joins TRBV6-5 to TRBJ1-2, with D maybe TRBD1 (5 bases). Trimming removed 6 bases at V and 1 base at J, with 9 bases between. Germline V gene sequence: CDR1 MNHEY, CDR2 SVGAGI. The CDR3 sequence is 13 residues long. CDR3 residues: CASSYDSNYGYTF. In DNA form, the CDR3 reads TGTGCCAGCAGCTACGACAGTAACTATGGCTACACCTTC.

This chain uses TRBV7-2 with TRBJ1-2, with 7 bases that match TRBD1. With 4 bases clipped from V and 2 bases from J, the junction kept 4 bases outside the gene matches. The CDR3 loop spans 14 amino acids. The germline gives CDR1 SGHTA, CDR2 FQGNSA. The CDR3 DNA follows: TGTGCCAGCAGCTCAGGGGGGCAGAACTATGGCTACACCTTC. Protein product: CASSSGGQNYGYTF.

The V gene is TRBV6-5, the J gene TRBJ2-3, with a tentative D call TRBD2 (6 bases). CDR3 length: 15 residues. With 4 bases removed from V and 1 base from J, the gap between germline ends came to 12 bases. Germline V gene sequence: CDR1 MNHEY, CDR2 SVGAGI. CDR3 amino acids: CASSSRGAGTDTQYF. CDR3 DNA sequence: TGTGCCAGCAGTTCGCGGGGCGCGGGCACAGATACGCAGTATTTT.

This chain connects TRBV18 to TRBJ1-1, with a weak D call TRBD1 (5 bases). The length of the CDR3 is 16 residues. Trimming cost V 3 bases and J 4 bases, with 18 bases left between them. Per germline, CDR1 KGHSH and CDR2 LQKENI. In DNA, the CDR3 is TGTGCCAGCTCACCCTGGGACCCTCAAGTGGGCACTGAAGCTTTCTTT. It specifies CASSPWDPQVGTEAFF.

In this sample, this clone turned up once. V gene TRBV5-6 combines with J gene TRBJ2-7; 9 bases map to TRBD1. V shed 3 bases, J shed 9 bases, and the junction held 10 bases outside the gene matches. The CDR3 spans 14 residues. Germline V CDR1 and CDR2: SGHDT, YYEEEE. CDR3 sequence reads: CASSSGTGRGRQYV. As DNA, the CDR3 is TGTGCCAGCAGCTCCGGGACAGGGAGGGGTAGGCAGTACGTC.

V gene TRBV7-2 combines with J gene TRBJ2-2; 9 nucleotides match TRBD1. This CDR3 region has 15 residues. The germline V gene has CDR1 SGHTA and CDR2 FQGNSA. J was trimmed by 7 bases and V by 5 bases; bases with no gene match: 8. The CDR3: CASSPGDRVSGELFF. The CDR3 nucleotides are TGTGCCAGCAGCCCGGGGGACAGGGTGAGCGGGGAGCTGTTTTTT. The complete variable domain, with remaining parts taken from reference TRBV7-2 and TRBJ2-2, reads GAGVSQSPSNKVTEKGKDVELRCDPISGHTALYWYRQSLGQGLEFLIYFQGNSAPDKSGLPSDRFSAERTGGSVSTLTIQRTQQEDSAVYLCASSPGDRVSGELFFGEGSRLTVL.

CDR3 bases: TGTGCCAGCAGCCTCCCATTGTGGTCTCGGGAGACCCAGTACTTC. Its protein product is CASSLPLWSRETQYF. The gene calls are TRBV3-1 (or the pseudogene TRBV3-2) and TRBJ2-5; no reliable D call. CDR1 is LGHDT, CDR2 YNNKEL, per germline (reference sequence). This CDR3 contains 15 residues. The ends were cut back, 4 bases at V and 5 bases at J, with 17 bases in the middle.

This chain joins TRBV7-3 and TRBJ2-2, with D possibly being TRBD1 or TRBD2 (6 bases each). The V end was cut by 5 bases, the J end by 9 bases, with 13 bases between. The CDR3 consists of 13 residues. The germline CDR1 and CDR2 sequences are SGHTA and FQGTGA. In nucleotides, the CDR3 is TGTGCCAGCAGCGCCACGGGGGCCCGGGAGCTGTTTTTT. The encoded protein is CASSATGARELFF.